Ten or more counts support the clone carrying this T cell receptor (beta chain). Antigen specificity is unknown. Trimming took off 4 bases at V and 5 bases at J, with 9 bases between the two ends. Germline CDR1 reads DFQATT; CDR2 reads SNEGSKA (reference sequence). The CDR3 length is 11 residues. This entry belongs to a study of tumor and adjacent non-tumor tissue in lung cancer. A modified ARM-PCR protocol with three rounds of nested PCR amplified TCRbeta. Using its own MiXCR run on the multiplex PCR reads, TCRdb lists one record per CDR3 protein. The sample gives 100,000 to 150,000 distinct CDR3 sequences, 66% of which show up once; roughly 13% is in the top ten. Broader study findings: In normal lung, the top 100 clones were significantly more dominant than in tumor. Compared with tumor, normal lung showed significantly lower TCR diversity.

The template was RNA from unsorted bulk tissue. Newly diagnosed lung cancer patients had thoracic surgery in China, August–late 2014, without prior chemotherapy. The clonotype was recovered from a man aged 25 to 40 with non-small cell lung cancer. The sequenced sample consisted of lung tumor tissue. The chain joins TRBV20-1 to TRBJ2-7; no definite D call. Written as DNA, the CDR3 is TGCAGTGCTAAAGCAGGCAACGAGCAGTACTTC. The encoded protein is CSAKAGNEQYF.